The 18 T cell receptor beta chains presented below share a single source sample, sequenced in a study of control samples from healthy donors and cancer patients (dated by TCRdb to 2019 to 2021). Library prep was done by the immunoSEQ multiplex PCR assay. TCRdb limited this immuneACCESS table to in-frame rearrangements with V and J called. A share of clones is missing; checked studies link under half to unresolved V genes, and the rest is unexplained. For this sample the table gives 150,000 to 200,000 clones, of which 92% were detected only once. 0.68% of the sample is taken by the ten largest. Sequencing input: blood. The source is a woman in her twenties or thirties in good health.

This chain connects TRBV28 to TRBJ1-4, with 7 bases that match TRBD1. Germline V gene lookup returns CDR1 MDHEN and CDR2 SYDVKM. The V and J ends lost 7 bases and 5 bases, in that order; junction bases with no gene match: 7. This CDR3 region has 14 residues. The CDR3 protein is CASKYRGLNEKLFF. In DNA form, the CDR3 reads TGTGCCAGCAAATACAGGGGCTTAAATGAAAAACTGTTTTTT.

V is TRBV28 and J is TRBJ2-7, with TRBD1 matching 9 bases. Germline V gene sequence: CDR1 MDHEN, CDR2 SYDVKM. The CDR3 sequence is 14 residues long. After removal of 5 bases from V and 4 bases from J, the junction contained 6 bases not matched to a gene. The CDR3, as DNA: TGTGCCAGCAGTCTCGGGACAGGGCTTTACGAGCAGTACTTC. Protein: CASSLGTGLYEQYF. The entire variable domain, with the rest obtained from reference TRBV28 and TRBJ2-7, is as follows: DVKVTQSSRYLVKRTGEKVFLECVQDMDHENMFWYRQDPGLGLRLIYFSYDVKMKEKGDIPEGYSVSREKKERFSLILESASTNQTSMYLCASSLGTGLYEQYFGPGTRLTVT.

The J gene is TRBJ1-6, the V gene TRBV7-9; D is perhaps TRBD1 (6 bases). The CDR3 has 14 amino acids. Germline CDR1 and CDR2: SEHNR and FQNEAQ (reference sequence). V lost 4 bases and J lost 7, with 11 bases in between. The CDR3 is CASSSGHGNSPLHF. DNA of the CDR3: TGTGCCAGCAGCTCGGGACACGGAAATTCACCCCTCCACTTT.

The chain is built from TRBV6-2 or TRBV6-3 and TRBJ2-5; D perhaps matches TRBD2 (5 bases). The V gene lost 6 bases and the J gene lost 5 bases, with 19 bases spanning the gap. CDR3 size: 15 residues. Germline CDR1 and CDR2: MNHEY and SVGEGT. The CDR3 reads CASSLGGSAIETQYF. CDR3 bases: TGTGCCAGCAGCCTCGGAGGCAGCGCCATCGAGACCCAGTACTTC.

V is TRBV29-1 and J is TRBJ2-7, with 13 bases matching TRBD2. J gave up 0 bases and V 7 bases, and 9 bases lay outside the gene matches. Germline V lookup: CDR1 SQVTM, CDR2 ANQGSEA. The CDR3 length is 16 residues. The CDR3 protein is CSARGLAGANSYEQYF. CDR3 DNA: TGCAGCGCCAGAGGACTAGCGGGAGCGAACTCCTACGAGCAGTACTTC.

As to this clone: The sample has other DNA sequences that encode this CDR3 too. CDR3 loop: CASSLEQGAYNEQFF. The CDR3 nucleotides read TGCGCCAGCAGCTTGGAACAGGGGGCCTACAATGAGCAGTTCTTC. V is TRBV5-1 and J is TRBJ2-1; TRBD1 aligns across 8 bases. Germline CDR1 SGHRS, CDR2 YFSETQ. Unmatched junction bases numbered 1, after V lost 0 bases and J lost 2 bases. This CDR3 comprises 15 residues. Filled out from reference TRBV5-1 and TRBJ2-1, the complete variable domain reads KAGVTQTPRYLIKTRGQQVTLSCSPISGHRSVSWYQQTPGQGLQFLFEYFSETQRNKGNFPGRFSGRQFSNSRSEMNVSTLELGDSALYLCASSLEQGAYNEQFFGPGTRLTVL.

On this clone: Different DNA sequences within this sample yield the same CDR3. CDR3 sequence (DNA): TGTGCCAGCAGTTACTCTGAGGCAGATACGCAGTATTTT. Protein sequence: CASSYSEADTQYF. J is TRBJ2-3 and V is TRBV6-2 or TRBV6-3; D is uncertain. CDR1 is MNHEY and CDR2 is SVGEGT in the germline V gene. The CDR3 covers 13 residues. The V and J ends lost 0 bases and 4 bases respectively, with 5 bases between them.

The chain has TRBV11-2 and TRBJ1-4, with 11 bases identical to TRBD1. V was clipped by 1 base and J by 6 bases; unmatched bases: 4. There are 16 residues in the CDR3. Germline V gene sequence: CDR1 SGHAT, CDR2 FQNNGV. This CDR3 is CASSLVWGQGDEKLFF. CDR3 bases: TGTGCCAGCAGCTTAGTCTGGGGACAGGGGGATGAAAAACTGTTTTTT.

The rearrangement links TRBV7-6 to TRBJ2-5; TRBD1 matches 7 bases. The CDR3 is 16 amino acids. Germline V gives CDR1 SGHVS, CDR2 FNYEAQ. With V trimmed by 5 bases and J by 0 bases, 9 bases remained unmatched. In nucleotides, the CDR3 is TGTGCCAGCAGCACCGGCCCGGGACAGAACCAAGAGACCCAGTACTTC. Residues: CASSTGPGQNQETQYF.

The chain has TRBV25-1 and TRBJ2-2; D possibly matches TRBD1 or TRBD2 (7 bases each). Per the germline V gene, CDR1 is MGHDK and CDR2 is SYGVNS. CDR3 size: 17 residues. Trimming cost V 1 base and J 3 bases, with 15 bases left between them. CDR3 region: CASSEWGGGADTGELFF. The CDR3 coding sequence is TGTGCCAGCAGTGAATGGGGAGGGGGCGCCGACACCGGGGAGCTGTTTTTT.

The chain uses TRBV15 and TRBJ1-3; no definite D call. The CDR3 is 16 amino acids. Trimming pared 2 bases from V and 4 bases from J, leaving 15 bases between. Germline lookup yields CDR1 LNHNV and CDR2 YYDKDF (reference sequence). This CDR3 reads CATSRQWSSSGNTIYF. The CDR3, as DNA: TGTGCCACCAGCAGACAGTGGAGCTCATCCGGAAACACCATATATTTT.

This chain joins TRBV19 and TRBJ2-1; 8 bases fit TRBD2. Germline values: CDR1 LNHDA, CDR2 SQIVND (reference sequence). The J segment lost 2 bases and the V segment lost 5 bases, leaving 5 bases of the junction unmatched. CDR3 length equals 15 residues. The CDR3 DNA sequence: TGTGCCAGTAGTTCCCGGGAGGGTGCCTACAATGAGCAGTTCTTC. Translating gives CASSSREGAYNEQFF.

The sample holds a few counts of this clone. This chain joins TRBV4-1 and TRBJ1-3; no firm D call. The CDR3 is 15 amino acids. V was cut by 6 bases and J by 1 base, with 13 bases left in between. CDR1 and CDR2 from the germline V gene are MGHRA and YSYEKL. This chain's CDR3 is CASRGSAESGNTIYF. The CDR3 nucleotides read TGCGCCAGCAGGGGCTCGGCGGAATCTGGAAACACCATATATTTT.

V is TRBV7-2 and J is TRBJ2-7; D not resolved. The germline V gene encodes CDR1 SGHTA and CDR2 FQGNSA. V dropped 2 bases and J dropped 5 bases, with 7 bases sitting between them. The CDR3 is made up of 12 amino acids. CDR3 bases: TGTGCCAGCAGCTTAAGGGTGAACGAGCAGTACTTC. Translating it yields CASSLRVNEQYF.

The chain employs TRBV3-1 (or the pseudogene TRBV3-2) and TRBJ2-1; 9 bases map to TRBD2. The CDR3 runs to 18 residues. With 5 bases clipped from V and 2 bases from J, the junction kept 13 bases outside the gene matches. Germline lookup yields CDR1 LGHDT and CDR2 YNNKEL (reference sequence). CDR3 coding DNA: TGTGCCAGCAGCTTTATGGGGGGTCTAGCGGGAACCTACAATGAGCAGTTCTTC. Protein: CASSFMGGLAGTYNEQFF.

The rearrangement joins TRBV30 to TRBJ2-5, with 7 bases identical to TRBD1. From germline, CDR1 is GTSNPN and CDR2 SVGIG (reference sequence). The length of the CDR3 is 13 residues. CDR3 in amino acids: CAAAGGHQETQYF. CDR3 nucleotides: TGTGCAGCGGCAGGGGGTCACCAAGAGACCCAGTACTTC.

This rearrangement joins TRBV4-1 to TRBJ2-7; 8 bases are shared with TRBD2. J lost 2 bases, V lost 5 bases, and 11 bases had no gene match. The CDR3 is 16 amino acids. CDR1 is MGHRA and CDR2 is YSYEKL in the germline V gene. CDR3 loop: CASSFRLSGGAYEQYF. The CDR3 DNA reads TGCGCCAGCAGCTTTCGATTAAGCGGGGGTGCCTACGAGCAGTACTTC.

The chain carries TRBV23-1 and TRBJ1-4; D gene ambiguous. TRBV23-1 is designated an ORF whose function remains uncertain. The CDR3 loop spans 16 amino acids. Trimming cost V 8 bases and J 0 bases, with 16 bases left between them. CDR3 in DNA: TGCGCCAGCGGGTCACATAGGGTTGCAACTAATGAAAAACTGTTTTTT. Translating gives CASGSHRVATNEKLFF.